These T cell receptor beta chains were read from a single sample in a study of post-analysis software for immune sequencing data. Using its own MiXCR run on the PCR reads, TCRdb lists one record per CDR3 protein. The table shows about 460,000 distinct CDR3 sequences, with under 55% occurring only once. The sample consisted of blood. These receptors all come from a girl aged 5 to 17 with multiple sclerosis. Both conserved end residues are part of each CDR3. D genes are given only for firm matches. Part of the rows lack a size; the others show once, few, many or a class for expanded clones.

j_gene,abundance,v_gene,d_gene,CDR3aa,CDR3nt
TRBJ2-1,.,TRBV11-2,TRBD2,CASSLDNSGIEQFF,TGTGCCAGCAGCTTAGATAATAGCGGGATTGAGCAGTTCTTC
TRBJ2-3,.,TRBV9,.,CASSVRNYHETDTQYF,TGTGCCAGCAGCGTCCGGAACTATCACGAGACAGATACGCAGTATTTT
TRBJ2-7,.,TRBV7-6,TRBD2,CASSLAGLASYEQYF,TGTGCCAGCAGCTTAGCGGGACTAGCGAGCTACGAGCAGTACTTT
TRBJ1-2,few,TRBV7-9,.,CASVSGPYGYTF,TGTGCCAGCGTATCAGGACCCTATGGCTACACCTTC
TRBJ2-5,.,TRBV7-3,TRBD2,CASSQGISGTETQYF,TGTGCCAGCAGCCAAGGGATTAGCGGGACAGAGACCCAGTACTTC
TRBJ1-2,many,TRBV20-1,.,CSVRMVRGDGYTF,TGCAGTGTCCGGATGGTGAGGGGGGATGGCTACACCTTC
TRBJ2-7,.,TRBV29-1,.,CSVALVMTYEQYF,TGCAGCGTTGCACTGGTCATGACTTACGAGCAGTACTTC
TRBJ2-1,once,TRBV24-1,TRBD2,CATSDRTSGFGNEQFF,TGTGCCACCAGTGATCGGACTAGCGGGTTCGGGAATGAGCAGTTCTTC
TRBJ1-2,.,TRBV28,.,CASSLSAAGYTF,TGTGCCAGCAGTTTATCGGCCGCCGGCTACACCTTC
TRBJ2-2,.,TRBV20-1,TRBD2,CSARDALGLAGGPGELFF,TGCAGTGCTAGAGACGCACTGGGACTAGCGGGAGGGCCCGGGGAGCTGTTTTTT
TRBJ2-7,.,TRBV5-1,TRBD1,CASSATGQITYEQYF,TGCGCCAGCAGCGCGACGGGACAGATCACCTACGAGCAGTACTTC
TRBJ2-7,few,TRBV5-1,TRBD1,CASSTGQGTAYEQYF,TGCGCCAGCAGCACCGGACAGGGGACCGCCTACGAGCAGTACTTC
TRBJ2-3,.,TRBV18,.,CASSPTEDTQYF,TGTGCCAGCTCACCTACAGAAGATACGCAGTATTTT
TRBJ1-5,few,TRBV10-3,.,CAISESEQAYSNQPQHF,TGTGCCATCAGTGAGTCGGAACAGGCCTATAGCAATCAGCCCCAGCATTTT
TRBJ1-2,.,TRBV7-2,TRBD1,CANSSFHSGGAYGYTF,TGTGCCAACAGCTCCTTTCATTCAGGGGGGGCCTATGGCTACACCTTC
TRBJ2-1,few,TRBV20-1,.,CSARGSLNSYNEQFF,TGCAGTGCTAGAGGGTCTCTAAACTCCTACAATGAGCAGTTCTTC
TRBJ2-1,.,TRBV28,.,CASSPHRKKSYNEQFF,TGTGCCAGCAGTCCACATCGAAAAAAATCCTACAATGAGCAGTTCTTC
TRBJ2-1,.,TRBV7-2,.,CASSPTPNSYNEQFF,TGTGCCAGCAGCCCGACGCCAAACTCCTACAATGAGCAGTTCTTC
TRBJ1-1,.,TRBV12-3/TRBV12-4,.,CASSQGLGVLNTEAFF,TGTGCCAGCAGTCAAGGGCTCGGGGTACTGAACACTGAAGCTTTCTTT
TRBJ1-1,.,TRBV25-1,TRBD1,CASSPDRGSSEAFF,TGTGCCAGCAGTCCCGACAGGGGGAGTAGTGAAGCTTTCTTT
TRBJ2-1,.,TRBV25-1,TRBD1,CASSSGTGGGTQFF,TGTGCCAGCAGTTCTGGGACAGGGGGAGGGACCCAGTTCTTC
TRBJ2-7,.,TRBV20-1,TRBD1,CSAPDRRGSYEQYF,TGCAGTGCTCCGGACAGGCGAGGTTCCTACGAGCAGTACTTC
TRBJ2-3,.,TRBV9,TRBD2,CASSVGLATDTQYF,TGTGCCAGCAGCGTCGGACTAGCAACAGATACGCAGTATTTT
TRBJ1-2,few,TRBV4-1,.,CASSQASPANPYGYTF,TGCGCCAGCAGCCAAGCTTCCCCGGCAAACCCCTATGGCTACACCTTC
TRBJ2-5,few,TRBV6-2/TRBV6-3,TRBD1,CASSYTGQDQETQYF,TGTGCCAGCAGTTACACGGGACAGGACCAAGAGACCCAGTACTTC
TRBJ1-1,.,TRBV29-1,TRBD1,CSVGDRGLEGTEAFF,TGCAGCGTCGGGGACAGGGGGCTTGAGGGCACTGAAGCTTTCTTT
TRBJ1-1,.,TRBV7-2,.,CASSLVGDMSTEAFF,TGTGCCAGCAGCTTAGTGGGAGACATGAGCACTGAAGCTTTCTTT
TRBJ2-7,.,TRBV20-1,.,CSARSGLGEQYF,TGCAGTGCGCGGTCCGGCCTCGGCGAGCAGTACTTC
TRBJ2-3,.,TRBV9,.,CASSLAPRGPADTQYF,TGTGCCAGCAGCTTGGCCCCTCGGGGACCCGCAGATACGCAGTATTTT
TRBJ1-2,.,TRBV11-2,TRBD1,CASSSNQGALNYGYTF,TGTGCCAGCAGCTCTAACCAGGGGGCGCTGAACTATGGCTACACCTTC
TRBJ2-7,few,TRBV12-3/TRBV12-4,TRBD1,CASRTGTGREQYF,TGTGCCAGCAGAACCGGGACAGGGCGGGAGCAGTACTTC
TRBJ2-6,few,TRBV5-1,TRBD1,CASSNGTGQGANVLTF,TGCGCCAGCAGCAACGGGACAGGGCAAGGGGCCAACGTCCTGACTTTC
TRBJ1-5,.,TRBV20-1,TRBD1,CSVDRGNQPQHF,TGCAGCGTCGACAGGGGGAATCAGCCCCAGCATTTT
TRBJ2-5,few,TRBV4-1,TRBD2,CASSQDRSGSRETQYF,TGCGCCAGCAGCCAAGATAGGAGCGGGAGTCGAGAGACCCAGTACTTC
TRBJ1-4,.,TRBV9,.,CASSVNAANEKLFF,TGTGCCAGCAGCGTCAACGCTGCTAATGAAAAACTGTTTTTT
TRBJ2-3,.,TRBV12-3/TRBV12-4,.,CASSLVGSADTQYF,TGTGCCAGCAGTTTAGTGGGGTCGGCGGATACGCAGTATTTT
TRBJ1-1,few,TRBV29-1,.,CSVESSGHTEAFF,TGCAGCGTTGAATCCTCAGGACATACTGAAGCTTTCTTT
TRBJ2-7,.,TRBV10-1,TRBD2,CASSGLAGGTYEQYF,TGCGCCAGCAGTGGACTAGCGGGAGGCACCTACGAGCAGTACTTC
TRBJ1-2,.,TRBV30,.,CAWGKRLSGNGYTF,TGTGCCTGGGGGAAGAGGCTGTCCGGGAATGGCTACACCTTC
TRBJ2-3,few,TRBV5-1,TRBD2,CASSPSGMGDTQYF,TGCGCCAGCAGCCCTAGCGGGATGGGAGATACGCAGTATTTT
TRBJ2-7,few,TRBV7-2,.,CASSLVGPAAYEQYF,TGTGCCAGCAGCTTAGTAGGGCCAGCGGCCTACGAGCAGTACTTC
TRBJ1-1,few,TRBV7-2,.,CASSLLPISITNTEAFF,TGTGCCAGCAGCTTACTGCCGATTTCTATCACGAACACTGAAGCTTTCTTT
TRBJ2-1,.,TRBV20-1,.,CSASSGAYNEQFF,TGCAGTGCTAGCTCCGGGGCCTACAATGAGCAGTTCTTC
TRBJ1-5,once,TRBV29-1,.,CSVGRYEGQPQHF,TGCAGCGTTGGACGCTATGAGGGGCAGCCCCAGCATTTT
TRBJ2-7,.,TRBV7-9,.,CASSLEGPGVLYEQYF,TGTGCCAGCAGCTTAGAAGGGCCGGGGGTGCTCTACGAGCAGTACTTC
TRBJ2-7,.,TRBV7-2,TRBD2,CASSLLAGGRYEQYF,TGTGCCAGCAGCCTGCTAGCGGGAGGGAGGTACGAGCAGTACTTC
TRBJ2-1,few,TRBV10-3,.,CAISNGLLEQFF,TGTGCCATCAGTAACGGACTCTTAGAGCAGTTCTTC
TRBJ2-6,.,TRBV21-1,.,CAREGQATVSGANVLTF,TGTGCCAGAGAAGGACAGGCCACCGTCTCTGGGGCCAACGTCCTGACTTTC
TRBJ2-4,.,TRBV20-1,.,CSARDPQGVNERYF,TGCAGTGCTAGAGATCCGCAGGGTGTCAACGAGCGGTACTTC
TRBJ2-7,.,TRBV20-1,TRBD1,CSASDRDRGYEQYF,TGCAGTGCTAGCGACCGGGACAGGGGTTACGAGCAGTACTTC
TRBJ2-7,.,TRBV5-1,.,CASSFSRQVYEQYF,TGCGCCAGCAGCTTTAGCAGACAGGTTTACGAGCAGTACTTC
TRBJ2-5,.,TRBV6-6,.,CASTLNLEETQYF,TGTGCCAGCACCTTGAATTTGGAAGAGACCCAGTACTTC
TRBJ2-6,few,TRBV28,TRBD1,CASSFRTGSPGANVLTF,TGTGCCAGCAGTTTCCGGACAGGGAGTCCTGGGGCCAACGTCCTGACTTTC
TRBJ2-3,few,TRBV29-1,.,CSPSHVLTDTQYF,TGCAGCCCCTCTCATGTTCTCACAGATACGCAGTATTTT
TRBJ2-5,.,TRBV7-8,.,CASSPSSRVLGTQYF,TGTGCCAGCAGCCCCTCGTCGAGGGTGTTGGGGACCCAGTACTTC
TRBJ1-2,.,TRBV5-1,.,CASSLEGTDGYTF,TGCGCCAGCAGCTTGGAGGGTACTGATGGCTACACCTTC
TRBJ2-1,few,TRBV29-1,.,CSVEGQRASDNEQFF,TGCAGCGTTGAGGGTCAAAGGGCTAGCGACAATGAGCAGTTCTTC